What follows describes a single T cell receptor beta chain. Sequencing used immunoSEQ multiplex PCR; TCRdb keeps in-frame clones, though not all of them. The sample has more than 95,000 clones, 75% to 90% seen once; the top ten hold less than 1.5%. The data are from a study of control samples from healthy donors and cancer patients. V lost 7 bases and J lost 5; bases outside the gene matches: 11. Germline values: CDR1 MNHEY, CDR2 SVGAGI. The CDR3 extends over 15 amino acids. This receptor was identified in a woman in her forties or fifties with colorectal cancer. The sequenced material came from PBMCs. J is TRBJ2-7 and V is TRBV6-5; 10 bases match TRBD1. The CDR3 DNA reads as TGTGCCAGCAACCAGGACAGGGGGGCCTGGAACGAGCAGTACTTC. Translating gives CASNQDRGAWNEQYF.